This T cell receptor (beta chain) originates from a study of T cell repertoires in cytomegalovirus infection. Study in general: Evidence of both CMV infection and a matching HLA type came from public TCR beta signatures. Whole-study findings and limits: HLA-C-restricted CMV clonotypes gave the most frequent clonotype in two of eight donors.

The V gene's germline CDR1 is LNHNV and CDR2 YYDKDF (reference sequence). This CDR3 contains 14 residues. One entry per CDR3 protein results from TCRdb running MiXCR on the reads. This sample carries more than 350,000 distinct CDR3 sequences, 30% to 40% of them seen once, and the ten largest clones take roughly an eighth. This clonotype was seen just once. Antigen: not known. Since a much larger clone is just one base distant, this may be a read error. The sample taken for sequencing was PBMCs. The chain employs TRBV15 and TRBJ2-7; 7 nucleotides align to TRBD2. This TCR derives from a human donor in good health (CMV status not recorded). Some clones in this sample may be carry-over from other donors' samples. CDR3 in amino acids: CASSRVYRGDQQYF. CDR3 nucleotides: TGTGCCAGCAGCAGAGTTTATCGGGGGGATCAGCAGTACTTC.